One sample yielded the 24 T cell receptor beta chains listed below, sequenced in a study of T cells in Graves' hyperthyroidism and ophthalmopathy. Authors of the study amplified TCR beta CDR3 regions from RNA transcripts. First-round RT-PCR of the TCR CDR3 relied on the HTBI primer set. TCRdb re-called the multiplex PCR reads with MiXCR, one entry per CDR3 protein. The table lists around 760,000 distinct CDR3 sequences, approximately 36% of them singletons. Sequenced material: blood. These receptor sequences come from a woman between 40 and 50 years old with Graves' hyperthyroidism.

The V and J genes are TRBV10-3 and TRBJ2-2; D might be TRBD2 (6 bases). Between the trimmed V and J ends, which lost 0 bases and 5 bases, there was a span of 7 bases. Germline values: CDR1 ENHRY, CDR2 SYGVKD. CDR3 size: 14 residues. CDR3 in amino acids: CAISESAGTGELFF. In DNA form, the CDR3 reads TGTGCCATCAGTGAGTCTGCGGGGACCGGGGAGCTGTTTTTT.

The sample holds many counts of this clonotype. The rearrangement links TRBV7-8 to TRBJ1-4; D is perhaps TRBD1 (6 bases). From germline, CDR1 is SGHVS and CDR2 FQNEAQ. The CDR3 runs to 14 residues. V lost 6 bases to trimming and J lost 4 bases, with 12 bases between them. The CDR3 sequence: CASRDSVYNEKLFF. The CDR3 DNA sequence: TGTGCCAGCAGGGACAGTGTCTATAATGAAAAACTGTTTTTT.

This clonotype was counted only a few times. The chain is built from TRBV20-1 and TRBJ2-5; D could derive from TRBD1 or TRBD2 (6 bases each). V lost 5 bases to trimming and J lost 5 bases, with 15 bases between them. Germline V gene sequence: CDR1 DFQATT, CDR2 SNEGSKA (reference sequence). The CDR3 has 13 amino acids. CDR3 bases: TGCAGTGCTGACGGGGGCGCTGGGGAGACCCAGTACTTC. Its protein product is CSADGGAGETQYF.

In regard to this clonotype: Sequence at one end of the junction differs from germline and may be a read error. This chain links TRBV29-1 with TRBJ2-7; TRBD1 agrees at 7 bases. The CDR3 covers 15 residues. Germline V CDR1 and CDR2: SQVTM, ANQGSEA. DNA of the CDR3: TGCAGCGCGACCACAGGGACAGTCAACGTCTACGGGCAGTACTTC. Translated, it gives CSATTGTVNVYGQYF.

The chain employs TRBV7-9 and TRBJ2-7, with 11 bases lining up with TRBD2. Near its end, the DNA agrees better with TRBJ2-1, so the J call may be wrong. The V gene's germline CDR1 is SEHNR and CDR2 FQNEAQ (reference sequence). This CDR3 has 13 amino acids. The CDR3: CASSPGLADEQFF. DNA of the CDR3: TGTGCCAGCAGCCCGGGACTAGCGGATGAGCAGTTCTTC.

The chain joins TRBV5-6 to TRBJ2-7, with 10 bases identical to TRBD1. The trim removed 8 bases at V and 5 bases at J, leaving 25 bases unmatched. The CDR3 has 19 residues. Germline CDR1 is SGHDT and CDR2 is YYEEEE. The CDR3 spells CASSGRAGTGASRMDEQYF. DNA of the CDR3: TGTGCCAGTAGCGGTAGGGCCGGGACAGGGGCCTCCCGGATGGACGAGCAGTACTTC.

The V gene is TRBV19, the J gene TRBJ2-5, with D perhaps given as TRBD1 or TRBD2 (5 bases each). Germline V gene lookup returns CDR1 LNHDA and CDR2 SQIVND (reference sequence). The CDR3 spans 12 residues. Trimming removed 8 bases at V and 5 bases at J, with 12 bases between. The CDR3 reads CASGAPGETQYF. Here the CDR3 DNA reads TGTGCCAGTGGGGCCCCGGGGGAGACCCAGTACTTC.

About this clonotype: This may come from a read error, since a much larger clone is one base off. The chain joins TRBV29-1 to TRBJ1-1, with no clear D. The CDR3 spans 11 residues. V was cut by 4 bases and J by 11 bases, with 14 bases left in between. Germline V gene data show CDR1 as SQVTM and CDR2 as ANQGSEA. The CDR3 spells CSVGDPTEAFF. CDR3 bases: TGCAGCGTTGGAGATCCTACCGAGGCTTTCTTT.

This clonotype was observed once. The junction and the germline gene differ at one end; a read error may be behind it. The chain has TRBV11-2 and TRBJ1-5, with D uncertain. Germline loops: CDR1 SGHAT, CDR2 FQNNGV. The CDR3 consists of 13 residues. DNA for the CDR3: TGTACCAGCAGCTGGACCCTCGGGCAGCCCCAGCATTTT. Translation gives CTSSWTLGQPQHF.

This clonotype was picked up many times. V and J are TRBV9 and TRBJ1-2; maybe TRBD1 (5 bases). This CDR3 contains 14 residues. Trimming removed 0 bases at V and 8 bases at J, with 14 bases between. CDR1 is SGDLS and CDR2 is YYNGEE in the germline V gene. The CDR3 DNA follows: TGTGCCAGCAGCGTAGCTTCAGGGCTGCGCGGCTACACCTTC. Translating it yields CASSVASGLRGYTF.

This clonotype was recorded many times. This chain connects TRBV11-2 to TRBJ2-5; D not resolved. V was clipped by 8 bases and J by 5 bases, with 9 bases between them. CDR1 is SGHAT, CDR2 FQNNGV, per germline. CDR3 size: 11 residues. CDR3 DNA sequence: TGTGCCAGCGCTCAGGCGGAGACCCAGTACTTC. Protein sequence: CASAQAETQYF.

This clonotype was recorded many times. This chain joins TRBV12-3 or TRBV12-4 and TRBJ1-1, with D possibly matching TRBD1 (6 bases). The CDR3 is 14 amino acids. Trimming took 4 bases from V and 1 from J, leaving 10 bases between them. The chain's CDR3 is CASSWGTTNTEAFF. CDR3 sequence (DNA): TGTGCCAGCAGTTGGGGGACAACGAACACTGAAGCTTTCTTT.

As regards this clonotype: Germline is not matched at one junction end, which may reflect a read error. The gene calls are TRBV7-2 and TRBJ2-2, with no clear D. The CDR3 length is 12 residues. Germline V gene data show CDR1 as SGHTA and CDR2 as FQGNSA. The CDR3, as DNA: TGTGCCAGCAGTTTGGGCACCAGGGAGCTGTTTTTT. Its protein is CASSLGTRELFF.

The DNA for the CDR3 is TGTGCCAGCAGCGCGCACAGGGTCCACGAGCAGTACTTC. Encoded protein: CASSAHRVHEQYF. The chain couples TRBV7-8 to TRBJ2-7, with TRBD1 as a possible D gene (6 bases). This CDR3 spans 13 amino acids. CDR1 is SGHVS and CDR2 is FQNEAQ in the germline V gene. Deletions cut 5 bases from V and 5 bases from J, with 13 bases between.

In its sample, this clonotype was seen many times. This rearrangement joins TRBV20-1 to TRBJ1-1, with 9 nucleotides matching TRBD1. The CDR3 covers 15 residues. Germline V CDR1 and CDR2: DFQATT, SNEGSKA (reference sequence). Trimming removed 3 bases from V and 3 bases from J; junction bases left unmatched: 8. The CDR3 DNA reads TGCAGTGCTAGGGACAGGGGATCGGTATACACTGAAGCTTTCTTT. This sequence encodes CSARDRGSVYTEAFF.

This clonotype has at least ten counts. The chain has TRBV2 and TRBJ1-2, with D tentatively TRBD1 (5 bases). The V end was cut by 2 bases, the J end by 5 bases, with 6 bases between. The length of the CDR3 is 12 residues. Germline lookup yields CDR1 SNHLY and CDR2 FYNNEI. The CDR3 sequence: CASSETGYGYTF. The DNA for the CDR3 is TGTGCCAGCAGTGAAACAGGATATGGCTACACCTTC.

For this clonotype: Since no conserved phenylalanine or tryptophan closes the CDR3, a read error is the likely cause. No DNA is shown, since the ends of the CDR3 on it are uncertain; the CDR3 is the one TCRdb lists. The J gene is TRBJ1-6, the V gene TRBV7-2; TRBD1 was called by the table and not checked on the DNA. A total of 9 residues make up the CDR3, ends included. CDR1 SGHTA and CDR2 FQGNSA come from the germline V gene. CDR3 residues: CASSPRGRT.

Concerning this clonotype: Relative to the germline gene, one junction end is altered; a read error may explain this. The V gene is TRBV28, the J gene TRBJ2-2; possible D gene TRBD2, 6 bases. Germline CDR1 reads MDHEN; CDR2 reads SYDVKM. The CDR3 sequence is 11 residues long. CDR3 amino acids: CASSRGGELLF. Written as DNA, the CDR3 is TGTGCCAGCAGTAGGGGCGGGGAGCTGCTTTTT.

This clonotype has just a few counts. CDR3 residues: CASSEQGDSTEAFF. The DNA of the CDR3 is TGTGCCAGCAGTGAACAGGGAGACTCCACTGAAGCTTTCTTT. The rearrangement uses TRBV2 and TRBJ1-1; D perhaps matches TRBD1 (5 bases). The germline V gene has CDR1 SNHLY and CDR2 FYNNEI. This CDR3 is built from 14 residues. V lost 2 bases to trimming and J lost 4 bases, with 11 bases between them.

This clonotype was observed at least ten times. The chain carries TRBV12-3 or TRBV12-4 and TRBJ1-2; D is unclear. The CDR3 runs 12 residues. V shed 6 bases and J shed 4 bases, with 9 bases lying between them. CDR3: CASRARPYGYTF. CDR3 bases: TGTGCCAGCAGGGCTCGCCCCTATGGCTACACCTTC.

About this clonotype itself: A much more abundant neighbour one base away suggests this may be a read error. The chain is built from TRBV12-3 or TRBV12-4 and TRBJ2-7, with 9 bases that match TRBD1. The CDR3 loop spans 14 amino acids. The CDR3 loop is CASSFSQGAYGQYF. The CDR3 nucleotides read TGTGCCAGCAGTTTTTCACAGGGGGCTTACGGGCAGTACTTC.

The chain joins TRBV20-1 to TRBJ1-1, with 8 bases fitting TRBD1. Germline CDR1 DFQATT, CDR2 SNEGSKA (reference sequence). CDR3 length equals 13 residues. V lost 6 bases to trimming and J lost 2 bases; unmatched junction nucleotides: 5. The CDR3 spells CSASDRVNTEAFF. The CDR3 DNA follows: TGCAGTGCCTCGGACAGGGTCAACACTGAAGCTTTCTTT.

V gene TRBV5-6 combines with J gene TRBJ1-2; 8 bases line up with TRBD1. J was trimmed by 14 bases and V by 3 bases; bases with no gene match: 9. This CDR3 has 12 amino acids. Germline V lookup: CDR1 SGHDT, CDR2 YYEEEE. The CDR3 region has the DNA TGTGCCAGCAGCTCTAATTGGGACAGGCGAACCTTC. As protein: CASSSNWDRRTF.

The chain joins TRBV6-5 to TRBJ2-5, with 13 bases that match TRBD2. The CDR3 is 19 amino acids. Germline trimming cut 7 bases from V and 5 bases from J; bases unmatched to any gene: 19. Germline V CDR1 and CDR2: MNHEY, SVGAGI. The CDR3 reads CASKPGQGWTSGSTETQYF. In nucleotides, the CDR3 is TGTGCCAGCAAGCCCGGACAGGGGTGGACTAGCGGGAGCACGGAGACCCAGTACTTC.